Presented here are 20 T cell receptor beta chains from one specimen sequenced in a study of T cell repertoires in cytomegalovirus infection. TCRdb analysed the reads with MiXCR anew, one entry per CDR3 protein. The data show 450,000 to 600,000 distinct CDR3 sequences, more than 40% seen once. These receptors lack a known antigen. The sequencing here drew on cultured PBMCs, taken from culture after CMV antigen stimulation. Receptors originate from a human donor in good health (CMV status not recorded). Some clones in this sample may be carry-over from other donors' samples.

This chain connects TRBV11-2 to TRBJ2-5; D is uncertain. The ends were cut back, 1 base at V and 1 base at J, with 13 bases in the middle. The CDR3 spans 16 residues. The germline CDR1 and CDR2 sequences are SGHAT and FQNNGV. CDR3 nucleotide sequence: TGTGCCAGCAGCTTAGGGTGGGCAGTGGCCCAAGAGACCCAGTACTTC. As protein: CASSLGWAVAQETQYF.

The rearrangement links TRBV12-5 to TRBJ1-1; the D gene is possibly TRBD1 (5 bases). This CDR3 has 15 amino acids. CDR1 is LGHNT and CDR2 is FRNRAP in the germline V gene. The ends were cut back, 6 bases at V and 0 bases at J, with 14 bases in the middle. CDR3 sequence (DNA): TGTGCTAGTGGCTCCTCCCGGGACTTGAACACTGAAGCTTTCTTT. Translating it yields CASGSSRDLNTEAFF.

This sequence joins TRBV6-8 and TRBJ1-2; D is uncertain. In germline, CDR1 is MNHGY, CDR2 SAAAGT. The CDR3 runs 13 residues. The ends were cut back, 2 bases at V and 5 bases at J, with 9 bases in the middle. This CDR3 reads CASSYRVEYGYTF. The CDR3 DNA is TGTGCCAGCAGTTACAGGGTGGAGTATGGCTACACCTTC.

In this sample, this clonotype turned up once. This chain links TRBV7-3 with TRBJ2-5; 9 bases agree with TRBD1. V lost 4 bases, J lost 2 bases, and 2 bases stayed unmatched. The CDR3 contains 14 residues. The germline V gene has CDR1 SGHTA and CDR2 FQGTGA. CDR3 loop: CASSWTGAQETQYF. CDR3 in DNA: TGTGCCAGCAGCTGGACAGGGGCACAAGAGACCCAGTACTTC.

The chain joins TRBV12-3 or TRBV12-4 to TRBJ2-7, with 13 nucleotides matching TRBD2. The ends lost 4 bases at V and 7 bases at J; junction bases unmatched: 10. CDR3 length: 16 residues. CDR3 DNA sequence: TGTGCCAGCAGTTACGGACTAGCGGGGGCCTTTGGAGAGCAGTACTTC. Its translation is CASSYGLAGAFGEQYF.

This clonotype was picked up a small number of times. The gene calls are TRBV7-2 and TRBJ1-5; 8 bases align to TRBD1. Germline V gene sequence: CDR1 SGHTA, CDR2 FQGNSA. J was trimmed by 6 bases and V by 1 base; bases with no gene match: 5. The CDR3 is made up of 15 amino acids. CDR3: CASSLGAGGFQPQHF. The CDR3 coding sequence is TGTGCCAGCAGCTTAGGGGCAGGGGGCTTTCAGCCCCAGCATTTT.

CDR3: CAISGQTSTDTQYF. The CDR3 coding sequence is TGTGCCATCAGTGGACAGACCAGCACAGATACGCAGTATTTT. This sequence joins TRBV10-3 and TRBJ2-3, with D possibly TRBD1 on 5 matching bases. CDR1 is ENHRY, CDR2 SYGVKD, per germline. The V and J ends lost 4 bases and 0 bases respectively, with 8 bases between them. The CDR3 is made up of 14 amino acids.

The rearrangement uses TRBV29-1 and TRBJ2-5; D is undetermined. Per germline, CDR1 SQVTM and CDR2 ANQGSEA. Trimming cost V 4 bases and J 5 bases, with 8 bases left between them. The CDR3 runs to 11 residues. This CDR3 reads CSVVGLETQYF. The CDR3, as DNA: TGCAGCGTTGTTGGATTGGAGACCCAGTACTTC.

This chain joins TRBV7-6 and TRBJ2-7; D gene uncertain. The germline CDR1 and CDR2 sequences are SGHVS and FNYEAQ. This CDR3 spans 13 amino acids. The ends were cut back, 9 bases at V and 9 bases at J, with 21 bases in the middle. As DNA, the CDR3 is TGTGCCAGTCGTTGGCGCCAGCTCTTGGGGCAGTACTTC. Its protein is CASRWRQLLGQYF.

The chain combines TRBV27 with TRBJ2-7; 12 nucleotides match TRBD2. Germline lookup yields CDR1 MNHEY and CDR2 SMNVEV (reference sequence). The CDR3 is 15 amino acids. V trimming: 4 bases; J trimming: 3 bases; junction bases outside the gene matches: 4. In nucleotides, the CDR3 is TGTGCCAGCAGTTCCTGGACTAGCGGGATCTACGAGCAGTACTTC. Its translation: CASSSWTSGIYEQYF.

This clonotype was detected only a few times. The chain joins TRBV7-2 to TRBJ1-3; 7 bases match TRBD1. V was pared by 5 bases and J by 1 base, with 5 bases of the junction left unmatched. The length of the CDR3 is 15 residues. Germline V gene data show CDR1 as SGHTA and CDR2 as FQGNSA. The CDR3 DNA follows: TGTGCCAGCAGCGAGCAGACAGGGTCTGGAAACACCATATATTTT. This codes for CASSEQTGSGNTIYF.

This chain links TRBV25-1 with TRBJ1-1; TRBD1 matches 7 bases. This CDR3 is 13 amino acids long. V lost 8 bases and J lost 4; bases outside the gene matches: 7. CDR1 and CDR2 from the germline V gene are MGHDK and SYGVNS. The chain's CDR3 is CASLQGSGTEAFF. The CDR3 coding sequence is TGTGCCAGCCTACAGGGGTCGGGCACTGAAGCTTTCTTT.

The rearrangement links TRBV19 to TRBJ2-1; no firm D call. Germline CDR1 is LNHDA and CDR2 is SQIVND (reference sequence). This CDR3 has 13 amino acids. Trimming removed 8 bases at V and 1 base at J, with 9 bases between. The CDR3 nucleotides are TGTGCCAGTTTAGGAGATTCCTACAATGAGCAGTTCTTC. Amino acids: CASLGDSYNEQFF. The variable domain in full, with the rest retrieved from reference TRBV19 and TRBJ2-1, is DGGITQSPKYLFRKEGQNVTLSCEQNLNHDAMYWYRQDPGQGLRLIYYSQIVNDFQKGDIAEGYSVSREKKESFPLTVTSAQKNPTAFYLCASLGDSYNEQFFGPGTRLTVL.

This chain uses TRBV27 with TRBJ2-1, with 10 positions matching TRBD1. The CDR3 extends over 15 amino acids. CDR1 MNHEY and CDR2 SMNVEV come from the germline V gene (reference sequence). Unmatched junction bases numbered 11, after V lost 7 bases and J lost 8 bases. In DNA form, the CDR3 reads TGTGCCAGCACCACCCGGGACAGGGGATCATATGAGCAGTTCTTC. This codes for CASTTRDRGSYEQFF.

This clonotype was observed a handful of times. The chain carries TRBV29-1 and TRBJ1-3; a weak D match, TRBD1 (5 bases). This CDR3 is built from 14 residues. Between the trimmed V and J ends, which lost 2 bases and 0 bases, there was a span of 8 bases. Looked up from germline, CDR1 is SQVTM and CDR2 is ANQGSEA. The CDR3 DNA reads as TGCAGCGTTGAACGGGGGGGCTCTGGAAACACCATATATTTT. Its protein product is CSVERGGSGNTIYF.

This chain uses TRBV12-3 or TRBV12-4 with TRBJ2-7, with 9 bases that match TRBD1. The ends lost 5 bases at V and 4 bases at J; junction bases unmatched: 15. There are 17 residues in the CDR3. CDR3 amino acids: CASSPGTGLLGEYEQYF. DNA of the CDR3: TGTGCCAGCAGTCCGGGGACAGGGCTCTTGGGGGAATACGAGCAGTACTTC.

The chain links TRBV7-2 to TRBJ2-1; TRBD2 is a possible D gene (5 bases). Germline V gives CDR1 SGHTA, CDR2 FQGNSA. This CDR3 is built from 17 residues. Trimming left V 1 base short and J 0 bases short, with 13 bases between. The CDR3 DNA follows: TGTGCCAGCAGCTTAGGGCCTTTGGGGAGCTCCTACAATGAGCAGTTCTTC. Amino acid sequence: CASSLGPLGSSYNEQFF.

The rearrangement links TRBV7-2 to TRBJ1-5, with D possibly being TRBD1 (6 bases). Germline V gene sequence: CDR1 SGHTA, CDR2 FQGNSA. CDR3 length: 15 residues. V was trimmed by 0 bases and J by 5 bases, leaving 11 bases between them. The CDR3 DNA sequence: TGTGCCAGCAGCTTAGCCCAGGGGAAGCATCAGCCCCAGCATTTT. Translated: CASSLAQGKHQPQHF.

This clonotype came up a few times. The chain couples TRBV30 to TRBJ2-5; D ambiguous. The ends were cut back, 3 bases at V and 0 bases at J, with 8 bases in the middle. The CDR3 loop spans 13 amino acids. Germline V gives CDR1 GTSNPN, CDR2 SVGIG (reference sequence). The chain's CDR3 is CAWSNPYQETQYF. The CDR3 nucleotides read TGTGCCTGGAGCAACCCGTACCAAGAGACCCAGTACTTC.

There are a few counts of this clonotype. This CDR3 reads CASSLPAPGTSGANVLTF. As DNA, the CDR3 is TGTGCCAGCAGCTTACCTGCACCTGGGACCTCTGGGGCCAACGTCCTGACTTTC. The rearrangement links TRBV7-9 to TRBJ2-6; D possibly matches TRBD1 or TRBD2 (5 bases each). Per the germline V gene, CDR1 is SEHNR and CDR2 is FQNEAQ (reference sequence). V dropped 2 bases and J dropped 0 bases, with 14 bases sitting between them. The CDR3 runs 18 residues.